This is a list of T cell receptor beta chains from one sample in a study of T cell responses to AZD1222 COVID-19 vaccine. TCRdb's table, derived via immunoSEQ multiplex PCR, lists solely in-frame clones and lacks some. Among around 140,000 clones, roughly 93% were seen once, and the ten largest hold around 1%. This specimen consisted of peripheral blood, obtained 28 days after the second AZD1222 dose. The receptors here all came from an adult who received the AZD1222 COVID-19 vaccine. Each CDR3 is given with its conserved first and last residue. D genes are given only for firm matches.

J: TRBJ1-6; length: 10; V: TRBV20-1; D: NA; CDR3: CSARIIDLHF
J: TRBJ1-4; length: 16; V: TRBV19; D: NA; CDR3: CASSIGRQATNEKLFF
J: TRBJ1-5; length: 14; V: TRBV11-2; D: TRBD1; CDR3: CASSPGTGGQPQHF
J: TRBJ2-7; length: 16; V: TRBV6-1; D: NA; CDR3: CASSAKPGPISYEQYF
J: TRBJ2-1; length: 16; V: TRBV24-1; D: TRBD2; CDR3: CATSDLVPSGYNEQFF
J: TRBJ2-5; length: 15; V: TRBV5-1; D: NA; CDR3: CASSLSVGGGKTQYF
J: TRBJ2-5; length: 11; V: TRBV2; D: NA; CDR3: CASSEVKTQYF
J: TRBJ1-5; length: 16; V: TRBV18; D: NA; CDR3: CASSRDRKNSNQPQHF
J: TRBJ1-1; length: 18; V: TRBV2; D: TRBD1; CDR3: CASTNTGTGGWMNTEAFF
J: TRBJ2-3; length: 16; V: TRBV27; D: NA; CDR3: CASSLSAGGRLDTQYF
J: TRBJ1-1; length: 13; V: TRBV27; D: NA; CDR3: CASSSRPNTEAFF
J: TRBJ2-1; length: 16; V: TRBV7-3; D: NA; CDR3: CASSPAAHIIYNEQFF
J: TRBJ2-7; length: 14; V: TRBV28; D: NA; CDR3: CASSLGVASYEQYF
J: TRBJ2-3; length: 13; V: TRBV9; D: NA; CDR3: CASSVEVSGMRYF
J: TRBJ1-2; length: 14; V: TRBV6-4; D: NA; CDR3: CASSDSNRVGGYTF
J: TRBJ1-2; length: 13; V: TRBV12-3/TRBV12-4; D: TRBD1; CDR3: CASRSTGVRGYTF
J: TRBJ2-6; length: 18; V: TRBV10-3; D: TRBD1; CDR3: CAISSTGGSLSGANVLTF
J: TRBJ1-5; length: 16; V: TRBV24-1; D: NA; CDR3: CATSDGAGASNQPQHF
J: TRBJ1-5; length: 14; V: TRBV28; D: NA; CDR3: CASRVGGVDQPQHF
J: TRBJ1-3; length: 15; V: TRBV5-1; D: TRBD1; CDR3: CASSDRGREGNTIYF
J: TRBJ2-1; length: 14; V: TRBV5-4; D: NA; CDR3: CASSLGGSYNEQFF
J: TRBJ2-2; length: 15; V: TRBV6-5; D: NA; CDR3: CASSYSQGRGGELFF
J: TRBJ1-3; length: 18; V: TRBV23-1; D: NA; CDR3: CASSQSSGLTNSGNTIYF
J: TRBJ2-7; length: 14; V: TRBV27; D: NA; CDR3: CATSHTPSSYEQYF
J: TRBJ1-5; length: 16; V: TRBV6-1; D: TRBD1; CDR3: CASSDQQGAGNQPQHF
J: TRBJ1-5; length: 14; V: TRBV5-3; D: TRBD1; CDR3: CARSGQGANQPQHF